Following are 2 T cell receptor beta chains from one sample sequenced in a study of breast tumors, draining lymph nodes, adjacent tissues. Axillary draining lymph nodes of breast cancer patients supplied the node samples. TCRdb itself ran the multiplex PCR reads through MiXCR, one entry per CDR3 protein. The sample lists over 130,000 distinct CDR3 sequences; about 33% were seen once. Material for sequencing was axillary lymph node tissue. The source of these receptors is a female donor with breast cancer. Some clones in this sample may be carry-over from other donors' samples.

This clonotype appeared many times. This chain uses TRBV10-3 with TRBJ2-1; TRBD2 matches 8 bases. V shed 3 bases and J 4 bases; nucleotides not matched to a gene: 2. Looked up from germline, CDR1 is ENHRY and CDR2 is SYGVKD. This CDR3 spans 14 amino acids. The CDR3 spells CAISEGTSYNEQFF. The CDR3 DNA reads as TGTGCCATCAGTGAAGGGACTAGTTACAATGAGCAGTTCTTC.

There are many counts of this clonotype. This chain connects TRBV5-1 to TRBJ2-1; 8 bases are a match to TRBD2. CDR1 is SGHRS, CDR2 YFSETQ, per germline. The CDR3 runs to 15 residues. V was pared by 4 bases and J by 4 bases, with 7 bases of the junction left unmatched. The CDR3 is CASSVVAGQYNEQFF. In DNA, the CDR3 is TGCGCCAGCAGCGTAGTAGCGGGGCAATACAATGAGCAGTTCTTC.